These 27 T cell receptor beta chains were sequenced from one sample in a study of human T cells and chemical hapten exposure. Time point defined: patch test 2, 6 weeks after DPC sensitization. Documented treatment: therapeutic diphenylcyclopropenone sensitization with weekly scalp DPC. TCRdb processed the RACE reads anew with MiXCR; each CDR3 protein has one entry. The sample has 75,000 to 95,000 distinct CDR3 sequences, roughly 9.6% seen once. This specimen consisted of whole blood, obtained in connection with sensitization to the hapten diphenylcyclopropenone (DPC). These receptors were obtained from a man aged 40-49 years with alopecia areata. Some clones in this sample may be carry-over from other donors' samples.

The gene calls are TRBV6-6 and TRBJ2-7, with D maybe TRBD2 (6 bases). This CDR3 is 14 amino acids long. The V gene's germline CDR1 is MNHNY and CDR2 SVGAGI (reference sequence). Trimming took off 5 bases at V and 3 bases at J, with 14 bases between the two ends. CDR3 nucleotides: TGTGCCAGCAGTCCTCGAAGCGGGTTCTACGAGCAGTACGTC. The encoded protein is CASSPRSGFYEQYV.

The chain recombines TRBV4-3 with TRBJ2-4, with TRBD2 matching 13 bases. Germline CDR1 LGHNA, CDR2 YSLEER. CDR3 size: 20 residues. The V gene end was trimmed by 4 bases and the J gene end by 3 bases; junction bases not matched to a gene: 15. The CDR3 reads CASSPGLAGVMRIDKNIQYF. CDR3 in DNA: TGCGCCAGCAGCCCCGGACTAGCGGGAGTCATGAGGATTGACAAAAACATTCAGTACTTC.

The table lists this clonotype with many counts. The CDR3 sequence is CASSKGALTQYF. CDR3 bases: TGTGCCAGCAGTAAGGGGGCTCTTACGCAGTATTTT. This sequence joins TRBV28 and TRBJ2-3; 7 nucleotides match TRBD1. The CDR3 sequence is 12 residues long. The V gene's germline CDR1 is MDHEN and CDR2 SYDVKM. With V trimmed by 5 bases and J by 8 bases, 4 bases remained unmatched.

Ten or more counts support this clonotype. V gene TRBV20-1 combines with J gene TRBJ2-7, with 9 bases that match TRBD2. The length of the CDR3 is 17 residues. V was pared by 5 bases and J by 6 bases, with 20 bases of the junction left unmatched. CDR1 and CDR2 (germline): DFQATT, SNEGSKA (reference sequence). The CDR3 DNA reads TGCAGTGCTCCCCCAGGCGGGAGGGCCCTCGGTTTGGGCGAGCAGTACTTC. Translating it yields CSAPPGGRALGLGEQYF.

This clonotype was seen only a few times. The J gene is TRBJ2-1, the V gene TRBV10-3; 9 bases agree with TRBD2. Losses at the gene ends were 4 bases for V and 4 bases for J; bases not matched to a gene: 8. The germline V gene encodes CDR1 ENHRY and CDR2 SYGVKD. This CDR3 has 16 amino acids. CDR3 region: CAISAFSGRGYNEQFF. Here the CDR3 DNA reads TGTGCCATCAGTGCCTTTAGCGGGAGAGGTTACAATGAGCAGTTCTTC.

This clonotype turned up a few times. This chain connects TRBV4-1 to TRBJ1-3; unclear D gene. This CDR3 is built from 19 residues. CDR1 and CDR2 from the germline V gene are MGHRA and YSYEKL. V was clipped by 2 bases and J by 0 bases, with 20 bases between them. The CDR3 spells CASSQHHRPSGPSGNTIYF. For the CDR3, the DNA is TGCGCCAGCAGCCAACACCACCGTCCCAGCGGGCCCTCTGGAAACACCATATATTTT.

The chain employs TRBV29-1 and TRBJ2-3, with TRBD1 matching 8 bases. CDR3 length: 16 amino acids. From germline, CDR1 is SQVTM and CDR2 ANQGSEA. V shed 6 bases, J shed 1 base, and the junction held 12 bases outside the gene matches. The CDR3 is CSVSGGWRLGTDTQYF. The CDR3 DNA sequence: TGCAGCGTCTCAGGGGGCTGGAGGTTAGGCACAGATACGCAGTATTTT.

The V call is TRBV11-2, the J call TRBJ2-1; 11 bases line up with TRBD2. Trimming at V came to 10 bases and at J to 7 bases, leaving 6 bases not matched to a gene. This CDR3 spans 13 amino acids. The germline V gene encodes CDR1 SGHAT and CDR2 FQNNGV. CDR3 in DNA: TGTGCCACCCCGGGACTAGCGGATAATGAGCAGTTCTTC. Encoded protein: CATPGLADNEQFF.

This clonotype was seen a few times. CDR3 in DNA: TGTGCCAGCAGCCCCCACAAAACTAATGAAAAACTGTTTTTT. This sequence encodes CASSPHKTNEKLFF. The rearrangement links TRBV7-2 to TRBJ1-4; D remains unclear. From germline, CDR1 is SGHTA and CDR2 FQGNSA. V was pared by 5 bases and J by 1 base, with 8 bases between. The CDR3 covers 14 residues. Based on the CDR3 plus reference TRBV7-2 and TRBJ1-4, the full variable domain is GAGVSQSPSNKVTEKGKDVELRCDPISGHTALYWYRQSLGQGLEFLIYFQGNSAPDKSGLPSDRFSAERTGGSVSTLTIQRTQQEDSAVYLCASSPHKTNEKLFFGSGTQLSVL.

This clonotype was detected many times. The chain has TRBV20-1 and TRBJ1-2; no clear D gene. CDR3 length: 14 amino acids. The V gene lost 5 bases and the J gene lost 0 bases, with 13 bases spanning the gap. Germline assignment: CDR1 DFQATT and CDR2 SNEGSKA (reference sequence). The CDR3 DNA reads as TGCAGTGCTGTGGTTCGGACGGCTAACTATGGCTACACCTTC. Translated, it gives CSAVVRTANYGYTF.

V usage is TRBV24-1 and J usage is TRBJ2-5; either TRBD1 or TRBD2 may fit D (6 bases each). Germline assignment: CDR1 KGHDR and CDR2 SFDVKD. CDR3 length: 15 residues. V was trimmed by 1 base and J by 7 bases, leaving 15 bases between them. The CDR3 DNA reads as TGTGCCACCAGTGATTTTGAGGGCCCGGGGGCGACCCAGTACTTC. This translates into CATSDFEGPGATQYF.

This clonotype was observed many times. The chain combines TRBV6-5 with TRBJ1-2, with D possibly matching TRBD1 (6 bases). This CDR3 spans 14 amino acids. V was shortened by 0 bases and J by 8 bases, with 13 bases between the two germline ends. Germline lookup yields CDR1 MNHEY and CDR2 SVGAGI. As DNA, the CDR3 is TGTGCCAGCAGTTACTCGGATAACAGGGACGGCTACACCTTC. Its protein is CASSYSDNRDGYTF.

This chain uses TRBV5-5 with TRBJ2-7; 14 nucleotides line up with TRBD2. CDR1 and CDR2 (germline): SGHKS, YYEKEE (reference sequence). Losses at the gene ends were 4 bases for V and 4 bases for J; bases not matched to a gene: 4. CDR3 length: 15 amino acids. In nucleotides, the CDR3 is TGTGCCAGCAGCCGACTAGCGGGAGGGTCTTACGAGCAGTACGTC. Its protein product is CASSRLAGGSYEQYV.

In this sample, this clonotype turned up many times. The CDR3: CASGLPKLAAWTDTQYF. Here the CDR3 DNA reads TGTGCTAGTGGTTTGCCCAAACTAGCGGCCTGGACAGATACGCAGTATTTT. The genes are TRBV12-5 and TRBJ2-3; TRBD2 matches at 8 bases. With 2 bases clipped from V and 3 bases from J, the junction kept 10 bases outside the gene matches. Germline assignment: CDR1 LGHNT and CDR2 FRNRAP. The CDR3 has 17 residues.

This clonotype was observed a few times. The gene calls are TRBV20-1 and TRBJ1-3, with D tentatively TRBD1 (6 bases). V shed 3 bases and J shed 2 bases, with 11 bases lying between them. Germline assignment: CDR1 DFQATT and CDR2 SNEGSKA (reference sequence). The CDR3 extends over 14 amino acids. As DNA, the CDR3 is TGCAGTGCTAGCAGGGGAGAGGCTGGAAACACCATATATTTT. Translation: CSASRGEAGNTIYF.

This clonotype was counted between two and nine times. The gene calls are TRBV30 and TRBJ2-5; 8 nucleotides align to TRBD1. The CDR3 length is 16 residues. V lost 1 base and J lost 4; bases outside the gene matches: 11. CDR1 is GTSNPN, CDR2 SVGIG, per germline (reference sequence). CDR3 amino acids: CAWSGGDRGGRETQYF. DNA of the CDR3: TGTGCCTGGAGTGGAGGCGACAGGGGTGGGAGAGAGACCCAGTACTTC.

The V call is TRBV18, the J call TRBJ1-1; TRBD1 might be the D (5 bases). CDR3 length: 14 residues. Deletions cut 3 bases from V and 1 base from J, with 9 bases between. CDR1 and CDR2 from the germline V gene are KGHSH and LQKENI. The CDR3, as DNA: TGTGCCAGCTCACCGGGGGGGACGAACACTGAAGCTTTCTTT. Translating gives CASSPGGTNTEAFF.

This clonotype has more than one count but fewer than ten. The gene calls are TRBV6-7 and TRBJ1-2; no firm D call. TRBV6-7 is treated as an ORF (open reading frame) with a function not yet certain. V was clipped by 7 bases and J by 7 bases, with 10 bases between them. The CDR3 runs 11 residues. The CDR3, as DNA: TGTGCCAGCAAGTCCCCCGGTGGCTACACCTTC. It translates to CASKSPGGYTF.

This clonotype was detected ten times or more. The gene calls are TRBV4-3 and TRBJ1-5, with 10 positions matching TRBD1. With 2 bases clipped from V and 4 bases from J, the junction kept 5 bases outside the gene matches. The germline V gene has CDR1 LGHNA and CDR2 YSLEER. This CDR3 has 16 residues. For the CDR3, the DNA is TGCGCCAGCAGCCAAACTCTGGGACAGGGGAATCAGCCCCAGCATTTT. Amino acid sequence: CASSQTLGQGNQPQHF.

This rearrangement joins TRBV18 to TRBJ1-3; the D is unclear. Trimming took 6 bases from V and 0 from J, leaving 15 bases between them. This CDR3 has 16 amino acids. Germline V gives CDR1 KGHSH, CDR2 LQKENI. CDR3 sequence: CASSDTIYSSGNTIYF. The CDR3, as DNA: TGTGCCAGCTCGGATACCATTTACAGCTCTGGAAACACCATATATTTT. The full variable domain, in which reference TRBV18 and TRBJ1-3 provide the parts outside the CDR3, is NAGVMQNPRHLVRRRGQEARLRCSPMKGHSHVYWYRQLPEEGLKFMVYLQKENIIDESGMPKERFSAEFPKEGPSILRIQQVVRGDSAAYFCASSDTIYSSGNTIYFGEGSWLTVV.

V and J are TRBV20-1 and TRBJ2-2; a weak D match, TRBD2 (6 bases). V dropped 3 bases and J dropped 3 bases, with 17 bases sitting between them. Germline assignment: CDR1 DFQATT and CDR2 SNEGSKA (reference sequence). This CDR3 region has 16 residues. CDR3 coding DNA: TGCAGTGCTAGTTTTCCGCGGGGAGCTGACACCGGGGAGCTGTTTTTT. Translated: CSASFPRGADTGELFF.

There are many counts of this clonotype. The chain recombines TRBV20-1 with TRBJ2-3; 10 nucleotides align to TRBD2. The trim removed 8 bases at V and 4 bases at J, leaving 12 bases unmatched. Germline-derived CDR1 and CDR2 are DFQATT and SNEGSKA (reference sequence). The CDR3 is made up of 15 amino acids. CDR3 in amino acids: CSSPIGTSVADTQYF. In nucleotides, the CDR3 is TGCAGTTCCCCCATCGGGACTAGCGTCGCAGATACGCAGTATTTT.

This clonotype has at least ten counts. This chain joins TRBV4-2 and TRBJ2-3; D call uncertain. V was cut by 0 bases and J by 0 bases, with 4 bases left in between. Germline loops: CDR1 LGHNA, CDR2 YNFKEQ. This CDR3 has 14 residues. CDR3 DNA sequence: TGTGCCAGCAGCCAAGATCTTAGCACAGATACGCAGTATTTT. It translates to CASSQDLSTDTQYF.

V and J are TRBV12-3 or TRBV12-4 and TRBJ2-7; tentatively, D is TRBD1 (6 bases). This CDR3 region has 13 residues. Between the trimmed V and J ends, which lost 5 bases and 3 bases, there was a span of 11 bases. CDR3 amino acids: CASSIGTHYEQYV. CDR3 DNA sequence: TGTGCCAGCAGTATCGGGACACACTACGAGCAGTACGTC.

This clonotype was recorded a few times. The chain combines TRBV6-2 or TRBV6-3 with TRBJ2-3; 11 nucleotides line up with TRBD2. This CDR3 region has 15 residues. J gave up 4 bases and V 1 base, and 1 base lay outside the gene matches. From germline, CDR1 is MNHEY and CDR2 SVGEGT. CDR3 sequence (DNA): TGTGCCAGCAGTTACTTACTAGCGGGAGCAGATACGCAGTATTTT. This encodes CASSYLLAGADTQYF.

Ten or more counts support this clonotype. CDR3 coding DNA: TGCAGCGCCCCAGCGGGACAGGCTACAGATACGCAGTATTTT. Its translation: CSAPAGQATDTQYF. This chain uses TRBV29-1 with TRBJ2-3; D may be TRBD1 (8 bases). The germline gives CDR1 SQVTM, CDR2 ANQGSEA. Deletions cut 7 bases from V and 3 bases from J, with 17 bases between. There are 14 residues in the CDR3.

This clonotype was observed a few times. The chain couples TRBV5-6 to TRBJ2-3, with 14 bases that match TRBD2. CDR3 length equals 17 residues. Germline trimming cut 0 bases from V and 7 bases from J; bases unmatched to any gene: 7. The germline V gene encodes CDR1 SGHDT and CDR2 YYEEEE. CDR3 sequence: CASSLAGGLAGVNTQYF. The CDR3 nucleotides are TGTGCCAGCAGCTTGGCCGGGGGACTAGCGGGAGTAAATACGCAGTATTTT.